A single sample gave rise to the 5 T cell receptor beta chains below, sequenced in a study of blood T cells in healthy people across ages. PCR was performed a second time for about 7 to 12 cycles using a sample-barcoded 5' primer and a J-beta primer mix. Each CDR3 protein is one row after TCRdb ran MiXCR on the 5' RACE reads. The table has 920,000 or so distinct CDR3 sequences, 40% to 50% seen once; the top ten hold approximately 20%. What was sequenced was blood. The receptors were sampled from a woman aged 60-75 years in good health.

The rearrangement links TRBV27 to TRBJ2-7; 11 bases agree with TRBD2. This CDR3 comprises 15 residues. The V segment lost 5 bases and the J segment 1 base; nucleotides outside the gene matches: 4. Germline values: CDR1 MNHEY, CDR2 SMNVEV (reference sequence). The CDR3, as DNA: TGTGCCAGCAGTACAATAGCGGGAGGGTCCTACGAGCAGTACTTC. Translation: CASSTIAGGSYEQYF.

The CDR3 protein is CSAQTSEADTQYF. CDR3 in DNA: TGCAGTGCTCAGACTAGCGAGGCAGATACGCAGTATTTT. The chain carries TRBV20-1 and TRBJ2-3; TRBD2 aligns across 8 bases. Germline CDR1 reads DFQATT; CDR2 reads SNEGSKA (reference sequence). The CDR3 is made up of 13 amino acids. The V segment lost 5 bases and the J segment 4 bases; nucleotides outside the gene matches: 5.

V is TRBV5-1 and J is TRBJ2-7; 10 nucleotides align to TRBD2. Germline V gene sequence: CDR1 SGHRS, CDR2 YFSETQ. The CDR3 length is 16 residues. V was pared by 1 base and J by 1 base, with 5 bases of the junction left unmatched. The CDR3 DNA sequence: TGCGCCAGCAGCTTGTCCGGACTAGCGGCTTCCTACGAGCAGTACTTC. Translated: CASSLSGLAASYEQYF.

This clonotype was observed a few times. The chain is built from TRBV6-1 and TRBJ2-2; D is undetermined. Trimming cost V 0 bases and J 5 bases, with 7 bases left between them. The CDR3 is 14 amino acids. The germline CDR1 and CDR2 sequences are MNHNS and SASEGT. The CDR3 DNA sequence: TGTGCCAGCAGTGAAGCCTGGCAGACCGGGGAGCTGTTTTTT. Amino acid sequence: CASSEAWQTGELFF.

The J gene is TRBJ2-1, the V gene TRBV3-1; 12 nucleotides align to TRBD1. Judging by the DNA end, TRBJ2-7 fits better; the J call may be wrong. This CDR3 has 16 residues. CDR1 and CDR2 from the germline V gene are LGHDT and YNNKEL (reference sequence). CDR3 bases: TGTGCCAGCAGCCCGGGGACAGGGGGCGCTACCTACGAGCAGTACTTC. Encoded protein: CASSPGTGGATYEQYF.